This paragraph covers one TCR beta chain sequence. The sample belongs to a study of T cells in Graves' hyperthyroidism and ophthalmopathy. The source material, RNA transcripts, was used to amplify TCR beta CDR3 regions. TCR CDR3 regions were first amplified by RT-PCR with HTBI primers. TCRdb ran MiXCR on the multiplex PCR reads and lists one entry per CDR3 protein. The top ten clones hold around 15% of a sample with 600,000 to 850,000 distinct CDR3 sequences, roughly a sixth of them seen once. These patients, aged 18 to 65, had recently diagnosed hyperthyroidism lasting under 2 months. Every diagnosis used clinical symptoms, serum thyroxine and TRAb, thyroid ultrasound and orbital computed tomography. This clonotype originated in a woman aged 50 to 65 with Graves' hyperthyroidism that later progressed to Graves' ophthalmopathy. Sequencing was performed on blood.

CDR3 sequence: CATSDWGTGSDEQYF. In DNA form, the CDR3 reads TGTGCCACCAGTGATTGGGGGACAGGATCCGACGAGCAGTACTTC. The rearrangement links TRBV24-1 to TRBJ2-7; 8 positions agree with TRBD1. The CDR3 totals 15 residues. V lost 2 bases and J lost 5; bases outside the gene matches: 7. Germline CDR1 KGHDR, CDR2 SFDVKD.